This TCR beta chain came from a study of CXCR3-negative and CXCR3-positive naive CD8 T cells. Overall study findings and caveats: Naive CXCR3-positive and CXCR3-negative cells shared similar TRBV-TRBJ usage, unlike memory cells. Diversity proved comparably high across both naive subsets and much lower in memory CD8+ cells. CXCR3-positive naive cells had more hydrophobic TRB CDR3s than CXCR3-negative naive cells.

Each TRB cDNA library was prepared by 5' RACE (with UMI labels). Reprocessing the 5' RACE reads, TCRdb reports a single entry for every CDR3 protein and omits DNA. The table lists fewer than 65,000 distinct CDR3 sequences. Of note for this clonotype: Its cognate antigen is unknown.

CDR3 length: 13 amino acids. CDR1 is SQVTM and CDR2 is ANQGSEA in the germline V gene. Researchers reported sorting every CD8+ T cell subset in triplicate, about 290,000 cells per sort. CD45RO-CCR7+CD27+CD95- marked naive CD8+ T cells. The chain has TRBV29-1 and TRBJ1-2; there is no DNA to check the TCRdb D call of TRBD1. The sequence was obtained from a human donor in good health. Some clones in this sample may be carry-over from other donors' samples. The sequenced material came from naive CXCR3+ CD8+ T cells from blood. Subset specified: CD45RO-CCR7+CD27+CD95- naive CD8+ T cells expressing CXCR3 (TNR3+). CDR3 loop: CSVLRGVNYGYTF.